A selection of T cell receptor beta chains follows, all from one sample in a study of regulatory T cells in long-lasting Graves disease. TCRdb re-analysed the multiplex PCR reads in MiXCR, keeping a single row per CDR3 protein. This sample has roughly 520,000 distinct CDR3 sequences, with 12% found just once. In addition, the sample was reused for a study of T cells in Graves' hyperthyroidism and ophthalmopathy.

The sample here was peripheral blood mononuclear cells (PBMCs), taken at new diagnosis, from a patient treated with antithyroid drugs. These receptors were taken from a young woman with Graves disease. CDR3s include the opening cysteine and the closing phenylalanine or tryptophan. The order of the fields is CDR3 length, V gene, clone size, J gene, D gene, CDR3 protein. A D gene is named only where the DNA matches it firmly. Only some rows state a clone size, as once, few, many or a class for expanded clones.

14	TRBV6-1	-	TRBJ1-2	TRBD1	CASGPGQGTGSYTF
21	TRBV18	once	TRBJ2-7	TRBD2	CASSPLEPGTSGSRAPYEQYF
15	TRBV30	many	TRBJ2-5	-	CAWSVGRVVRETQYF
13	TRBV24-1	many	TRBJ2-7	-	CATQAGPHYEQYF
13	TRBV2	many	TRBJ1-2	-	CASQSRAANYATF
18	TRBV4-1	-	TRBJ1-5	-	CASSQGKAKAISNQPQHF
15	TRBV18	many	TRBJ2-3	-	CASSGDIGYTDTQYF
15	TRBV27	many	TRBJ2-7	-	CASSFRSGSSYEQYF
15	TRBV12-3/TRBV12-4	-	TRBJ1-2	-	CASSPPLSVSPGYTF
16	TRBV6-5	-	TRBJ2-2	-	CASSYLSGWDTGELFF
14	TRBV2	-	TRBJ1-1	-	CASSGGPINTEAFF
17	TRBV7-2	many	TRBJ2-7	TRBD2	CASSLLAGGFGSYEQYF
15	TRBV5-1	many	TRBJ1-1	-	CASSLGRSGDTEAFF
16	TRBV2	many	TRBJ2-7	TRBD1	CASSRKGTGESREQYF
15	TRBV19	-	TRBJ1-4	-	CASSSLGQGREKLFF
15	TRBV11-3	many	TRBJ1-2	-	CASSLGQDTSYGYTF
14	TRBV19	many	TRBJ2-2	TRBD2	CASISRELDGELFF
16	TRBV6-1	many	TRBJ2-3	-	CASSPIDTKGSDTQYF
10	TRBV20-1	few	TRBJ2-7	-	CSASAYEQYF
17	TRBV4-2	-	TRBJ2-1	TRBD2	CASSQDPSGSLYNEQFF
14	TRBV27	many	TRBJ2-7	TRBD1	CASSATGGLYEQYF
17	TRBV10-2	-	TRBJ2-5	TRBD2	CASSEGTSGRYGETQYF
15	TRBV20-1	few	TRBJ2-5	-	CSARDGGRPQETQYF
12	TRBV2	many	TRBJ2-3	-	CASREDTDTQYF
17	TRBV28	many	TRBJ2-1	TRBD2	CASSFRGLAGGGPEQFF
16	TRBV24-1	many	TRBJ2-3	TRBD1	CATSDSGQGFSDTQYF
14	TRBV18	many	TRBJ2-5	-	CASSRQGLQETQYF
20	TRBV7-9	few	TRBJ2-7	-	CASSFWLGLRGSGTGYEQYF
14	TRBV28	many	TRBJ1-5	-	CASSSRGRTGPQHF
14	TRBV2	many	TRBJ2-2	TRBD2	CASSAGTSSGELFF
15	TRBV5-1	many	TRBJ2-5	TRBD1	CASREGQGPQETQYF
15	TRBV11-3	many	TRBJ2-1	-	CASSLSVAGMDEQFF
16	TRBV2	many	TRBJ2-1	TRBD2	CASSRLAGSSYNEQFF
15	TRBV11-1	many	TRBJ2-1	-	CASSLESSVGNEQFF
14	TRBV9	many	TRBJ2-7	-	CASSVAGTSYEQYF
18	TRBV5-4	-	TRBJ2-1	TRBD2	CASSLRGGLAGPYNEQFF
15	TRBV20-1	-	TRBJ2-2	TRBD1	CSATVRTGPTGELFF
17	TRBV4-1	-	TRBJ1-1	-	CASSPGLEGGMNTEAFF
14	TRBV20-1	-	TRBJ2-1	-	CSASKGNTNNEQFF
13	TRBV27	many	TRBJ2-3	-	CASSLSSADTQYF
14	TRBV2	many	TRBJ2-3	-	CASSGVLSTDTQYF
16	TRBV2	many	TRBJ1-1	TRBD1	CASSETAGQGNTEAFF
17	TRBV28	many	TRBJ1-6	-	CASSYLGGGIYNSPLHF
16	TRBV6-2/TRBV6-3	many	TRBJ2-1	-	CASSYRAERAYNEQFF
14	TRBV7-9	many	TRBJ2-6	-	CASSFGFGANVLTF
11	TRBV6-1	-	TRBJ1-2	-	CVTGGYYGYTF
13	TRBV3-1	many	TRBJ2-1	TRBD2	CATGLAGANEQFF
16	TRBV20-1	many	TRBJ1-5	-	CSARDTTFVGNQPQHF
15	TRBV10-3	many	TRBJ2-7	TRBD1	CAISENDRGTYEQYF
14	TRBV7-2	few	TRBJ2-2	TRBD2	CASSWTSGSGELFF
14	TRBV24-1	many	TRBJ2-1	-	CATSDLSKGPHQFF
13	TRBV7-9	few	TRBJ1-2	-	CASSLSEVHGYTF
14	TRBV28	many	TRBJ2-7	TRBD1	CASSGGQGSYEQYF
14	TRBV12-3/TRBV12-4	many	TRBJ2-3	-	CASSWDQGLRTQYF